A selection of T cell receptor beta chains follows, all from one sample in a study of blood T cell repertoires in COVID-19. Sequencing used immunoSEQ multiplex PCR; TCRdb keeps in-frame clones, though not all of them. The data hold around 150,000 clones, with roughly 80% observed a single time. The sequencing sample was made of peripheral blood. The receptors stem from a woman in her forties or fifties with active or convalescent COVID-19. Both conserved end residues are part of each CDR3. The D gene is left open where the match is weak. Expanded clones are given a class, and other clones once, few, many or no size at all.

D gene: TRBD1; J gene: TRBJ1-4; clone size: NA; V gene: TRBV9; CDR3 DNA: TGTGCCAGCAGCGCCCACAGGGGTAGGGAGGAAAAACTGTTTTTT; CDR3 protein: CASSAHRGREEKLFF
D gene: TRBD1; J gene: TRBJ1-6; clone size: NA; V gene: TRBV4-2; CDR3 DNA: TGTGCCAGCAGCCCCCGGACAGGGGACAATTCACCCCTCCACTTT; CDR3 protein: CASSPRTGDNSPLHF
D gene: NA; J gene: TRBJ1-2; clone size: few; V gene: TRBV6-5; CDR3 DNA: TGTGCCAGCAGCCCCCAGGGGAATGGCGGCTACACCTTC; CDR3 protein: CASSPQGNGGYTF
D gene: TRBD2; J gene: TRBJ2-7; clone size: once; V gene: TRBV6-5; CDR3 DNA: TGTGCCAGCAGATGGAGCGGGGGAAGCTCCTACGAGCAGTACTTC; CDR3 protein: CASRWSGGSSYEQYF
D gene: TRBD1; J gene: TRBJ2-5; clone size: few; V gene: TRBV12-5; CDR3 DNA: TGTGCTAGTGGTTCAGGACAGGGGGCACAGACCCAGTACTTC; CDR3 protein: CASGSGQGAQTQYF
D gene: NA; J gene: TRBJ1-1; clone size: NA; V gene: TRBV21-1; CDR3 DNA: TGTGCCAGCAGCAGTACAGGGACTATGAACACTGAAGCTTTCTTT; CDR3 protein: CASSSTGTMNTEAFF
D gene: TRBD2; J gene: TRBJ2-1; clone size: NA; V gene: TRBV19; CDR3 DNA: TGTGCCAGTAGTAAAGGTCTAGCGGATTACAATGAGCAGTTCTTC; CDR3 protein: CASSKGLADYNEQFF
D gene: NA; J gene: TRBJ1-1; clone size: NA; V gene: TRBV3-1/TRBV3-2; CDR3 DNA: TGTGCCAGCAGCCGGATCAGGACCTCGGGGACTGAAGCTTTCTTT; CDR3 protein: CASSRIRTSGTEAFF
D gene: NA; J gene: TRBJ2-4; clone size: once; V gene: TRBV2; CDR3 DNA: TGTGCCAGCAGTGACCAGGGCCTAGCCAAAAACATTCAGTACTTC; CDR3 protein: CASSDQGLAKNIQYF
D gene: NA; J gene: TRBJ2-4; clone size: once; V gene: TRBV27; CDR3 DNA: TGTGCCAGCAATACGACAGATAGTATTTCGCCGTGGGCCAAAAACATTCAGTACTTC; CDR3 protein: CASNTTDSISPWAKNIQYF
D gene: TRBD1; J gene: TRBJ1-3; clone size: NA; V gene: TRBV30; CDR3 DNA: TGTGCCTGGACCCTGACAGGGCGCTACACCATATATTTT; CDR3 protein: CAWTLTGRYTIYF
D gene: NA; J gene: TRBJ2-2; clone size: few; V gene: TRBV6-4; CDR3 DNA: TGTGCCAGCAGTGGGACAAACACCGGGGAGCTGTTTTTT; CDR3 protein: CASSGTNTGELFF
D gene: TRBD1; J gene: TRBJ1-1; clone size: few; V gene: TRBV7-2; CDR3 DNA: TGTGCCAGCAGCCCGCAGGGACAGGCACTCACTGAAGCTTTCTTT; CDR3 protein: CASSPQGQALTEAFF
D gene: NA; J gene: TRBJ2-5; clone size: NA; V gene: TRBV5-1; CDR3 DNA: TGCGCCAGCAGCTTGCTTGGAGGAGAAGAGACCCAGTACTTC; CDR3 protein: CASSLLGGEETQYF
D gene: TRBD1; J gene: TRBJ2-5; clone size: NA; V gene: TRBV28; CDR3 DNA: TGTGCCAGCAGGGGGACAGGGGGCGCGTTGGAGACCCAGTACTTC; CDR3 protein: CASRGTGGALETQYF